This TCR beta chain stems from a study of PD-1 blockade in classical Hodgkin lymphoma. As concerns this clone: The antigen is unknown.

Points from the study as a whole: A significant rise in TCR diversity by C4D1 was seen for CD4+ but not CD8+ cells. Nothing has yet pinned down what causes the repertoire differences, possibly disease activity or prior therapy.

Sequencing used immunoSEQ multiplex PCR; TCRdb keeps in-frame clones, though not all of them. The top ten hold roughly an eighth of the sample, which has just under 100,000 clones, over 80% seen once. The CDR3 covers 14 residues. Trimming pared 2 bases from V and 4 bases from J, leaving 12 bases between. Per germline, CDR1 SGDLS and CDR2 YYNGEE. Each patient experienced a relapse that followed autologous stem cell transplantation, and brentuximab vedotin exposure varied. The origin of this receptor is a human donor with classical Hodgkin lymphoma. The sample consisted of peripheral blood mononuclear cells (PBMCs), taken at baseline. This chain joins TRBV9 and TRBJ1-2; TRBD1 might be the D (5 bases). The CDR3 reads CASSVQGSGYGYTF. In nucleotides, the CDR3 is TGTGCCAGCAGCGTCCAGGGTAGCGGCTATGGCTACACCTTC.